This T cell receptor beta chain comes out of a study of cytomegalovirus exposure and HLA in healthy donors. Study background: Sequencing of about 179 million T cells in an earlier analysis found around 110 million unique TCR beta sequences. Overall study results and limits: In a later analysis, at a false discovery rate of 0.05, approximately 18,000 TCR beta sequences were associated with HLA alleles. Among immune exposure information, only CMV serostatus was available.

The CDR3 has 13 residues. The V gene's germline CDR1 is GTSNPN and CDR2 SVGIG (reference sequence). V dropped 2 bases and J dropped 7 bases, with 12 bases sitting between them. PCR used 60 Vbeta primers and 13 Jbeta primers. In the original workflow: An analysis that came later counted 77 million or so unique TCR beta chains, approximately 10 million shared. The method was immunoSEQ multiplex PCR; TCRdb's version includes in-frame clones alone and lacks a portion of them. Clone size and V and J calls were adopted from that table, with D and trimming inferred from the DNA. The sample includes 95,000 to 110,000 clones, approximately 79% of them seen just once. As regards this clone: Its antigen remains unknown.

This chain links TRBV30 with TRBJ1-3; the D is unclear. Sequencing was done on a sample of PBMCs. The receptor was derived from a woman aged 35 to 49 in good health and CMV-seropositive. In nucleotides, the CDR3 is TGTGCCTGGAGTAAGCGGCGGGTGAACACCATATATTTT. Translation gives CAWSKRRVNTIYF. The whole variable domain, filled in from reference TRBV30 and TRBJ1-3, reads SQTIHQWPATLVQPVGSPLSLECTVEGTSNPNLYWYRQAAGRGLQLLFYSVGIGQISSEVPQNLSASRPQDRQFILSSKKLLLSDSGFYLCAWSKRRVNTIYFGEGSWLTVV.